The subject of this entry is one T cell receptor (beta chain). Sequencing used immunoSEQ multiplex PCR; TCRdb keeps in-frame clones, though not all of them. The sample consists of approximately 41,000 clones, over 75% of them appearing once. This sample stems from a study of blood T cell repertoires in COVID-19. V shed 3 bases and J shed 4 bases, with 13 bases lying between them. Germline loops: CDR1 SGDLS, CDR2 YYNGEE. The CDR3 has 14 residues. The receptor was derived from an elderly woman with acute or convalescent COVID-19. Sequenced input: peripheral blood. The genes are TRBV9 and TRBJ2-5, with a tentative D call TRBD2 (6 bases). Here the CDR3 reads CASSGGLSPETQYF. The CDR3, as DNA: TGTGCCAGCAGCGGGGGACTCTCCCCAGAGACCCAGTACTTC. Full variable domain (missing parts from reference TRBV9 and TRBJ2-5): DSGVTQTPKHLITATGQRVTLRCSPRSGDLSVYWYQQSLDQGLQFLIQYYNGEERAKGNILERFSAQQFPDLHSELNLSSLELGDSALYFCASSGGLSPETQYFGPGTRLLVL.